Each of the 16 T cell receptor beta chains below was sequenced from the same sample in a study of cytomegalovirus exposure and HLA in healthy donors. Measured with immunoSEQ multiplex PCR; TCRdb has only the in-frame clones, and not every one. This sample carries about 260,000 clones, less than 95% of them seen once, and the ten largest clones take 3% to 3.5%. Sequenced input: PBMCs. Every receptor here comes from a woman under 40 in good health and CMV-seronegative.

The chain carries TRBV5-4 and TRBJ2-2, with 8 bases identical to TRBD2. V was pared by 9 bases and J by 1 base, with 8 bases of the junction left unmatched. The CDR3 is made up of 15 amino acids. Germline CDR1 and CDR2: SGHNT and YYREEE (reference sequence). CDR3 sequence reads: CATKRREVNTGELFF. CDR3 coding DNA: TGTGCCACGAAAAGGCGGGAGGTGAACACCGGGGAGCTGTTTTTT. Full variable domain (remainder filled in from reference TRBV5-4 and TRBJ2-2): ETGVTQSPTHLIKTRGQQVTLRCSSQSGHNTVSWYQQALGQGPQFIFQYYREEENGRGNFPPRFSGLQFPNYSSELNVNALELDDSALYLCATKRREVNTGELFFGEGSRLTVL.

This rearrangement joins TRBV18 to TRBJ2-3, with D possibly being TRBD2 (5 bases). V was trimmed by 3 bases and J by 6 bases, leaving 16 bases between them. The CDR3 runs 15 residues. The germline gives CDR1 KGHSH, CDR2 LQKENI. CDR3 sequence reads: CASSPPEEIGDTQYF. The DNA of the CDR3 is TGTGCCAGCTCACCCCCGGAGGAAATCGGTGATACGCAGTATTTT.

A note on this clone: The same CDR3 also results from other DNA sequences found in this sample. The rearrangement joins TRBV6-4 to TRBJ2-3; TRBD1 is a possible D gene (5 bases). The V end was cut by 3 bases, the J end by 1 base, with 5 bases between. The CDR3 spans 13 residues. Per the germline V gene, CDR1 is MRHNA and CDR2 is SNTAGT. CDR3 sequence: CASSEQGTDTQYF. CDR3 in DNA: TGTGCCAGCAGTGAACAGGGCACAGATACGCAGTATTTT.

CDR3 bases: TGTGCCAGCAGCCGGAATAGGGGGCCCTCATCCTACGAGCAGTACTTC. The encoded protein is CASSRNRGPSSYEQYF. The genes are TRBV7-8 and TRBJ2-7; 7 nucleotides match TRBD1. Germline lookup yields CDR1 SGHVS and CDR2 FQNEAQ. The CDR3 is made up of 16 amino acids. Losses at the gene ends were 5 bases for V and 1 base for J; bases not matched to a gene: 11.

This clone was observed a single time. V usage is TRBV18 and J usage is TRBJ1-1; D remains ambiguous. Trimming stripped 0 bases from V and 5 bases from J, with 10 bases between. The CDR3 totals 14 residues. Germline CDR1 reads KGHSH; CDR2 reads LQKENI. The CDR3 spells CASSPPGSRTEAFF. CDR3 bases: TGTGCCAGCTCACCACCAGGGTCACGAACTGAAGCTTTCTTT.

The V call is TRBV28, the J call TRBJ2-7, with D tentatively TRBD2 (6 bases). The CDR3 contains 14 residues. Looked up from germline, CDR1 is MDHEN and CDR2 is SYDVKM. Trimming took off 3 bases at V and 2 bases at J, with 11 bases between the two ends. The CDR3 nucleotides are TGTGCCAGCAGTTTTCTGGGACTGACCTACGAGCAGTACTTC. It encodes CASSFLGLTYEQYF.

The chain uses TRBV13 and TRBJ2-1; tentatively, D is TRBD2 (5 bases). The CDR3 consists of 13 residues. V was cut by 5 bases and J by 4 bases, with 9 bases left in between. Germline assignment: CDR1 PRHDT and CDR2 FYEKMQ (reference sequence). The CDR3: CASSDSGYNEQFF. CDR3 bases: TGTGCCAGCAGCGACTCGGGGTACAATGAGCAGTTCTTC.

CDR3 nucleotide sequence: TGTGCCAGCAGCAATTACGAGCAGTACTTC. This gives the protein CASSNYEQYF. The gene calls are TRBV7-9 and TRBJ2-7, with unresolved D. This CDR3 comprises 10 residues. Germline V gene lookup returns CDR1 SEHNR and CDR2 FQNEAQ (reference sequence). V lost 5 bases to trimming and J lost 4 bases, with 3 bases between them.

This sequence joins TRBV6-5 and TRBJ2-1; no clear D gene. Germline V gene sequence: CDR1 MNHEY, CDR2 SVGAGI. The CDR3 spans 14 residues. V lost 2 bases to trimming and J lost 2 bases, with 7 bases between them. CDR3 coding DNA: TGTGCCAGCAGTTACAAGGACCCCTACAATGAGCAGTTCTTC. Its protein is CASSYKDPYNEQFF.

This rearrangement joins TRBV5-1 to TRBJ2-1, with 9 positions matching TRBD1. This CDR3 has 15 amino acids. CDR1 is SGHRS, CDR2 YFSETQ, per germline. Losses at the gene ends were 3 bases for V and 5 bases for J; bases not matched to a gene: 6. The CDR3 sequence is CASSYQQGADNEQFF. CDR3 sequence (DNA): TGCGCCAGCAGCTACCAACAGGGGGCGGACAATGAGCAGTTCTTC.

The chain joins TRBV2 to TRBJ1-4; TRBD1 matches 7 bases. V gave up 3 bases and J gave up 7 bases; unmatched junction bases: 5. The CDR3 is 14 amino acids. Germline assignment: CDR1 SNHLY and CDR2 FYNNEI. CDR3 DNA sequence: TGTGCCAGCAGTGAGGGACAGCCCCTTGAAAAACTGTTTTTT. This translates into CASSEGQPLEKLFF.

This clone occurred once. The CDR3 coding sequence is TGCGCCAGCAGCCAAGTTCGGGTATCAACCTACGAGCAGTACTTC. Protein product: CASSQVRVSTYEQYF. This chain uses TRBV4-3 with TRBJ2-7; D remains ambiguous. V lost 1 base and J 2 bases, leaving 12 bases between the germline ends. CDR1 LGHNA and CDR2 YSLEER come from the germline V gene. This CDR3 is built from 15 residues.

This clone was picked up a small number of times. The CDR3 sequence is CASSPRQGSYEQYF. The CDR3, as DNA: TGCGCCAGCAGCCCCCGACAGGGATCCTACGAGCAGTACTTC. The chain joins TRBV5-1 to TRBJ2-7, with TRBD1 matching 7 bases. The CDR3 contains 14 residues. Germline V gives CDR1 SGHRS, CDR2 YFSETQ. Trimming took 4 bases from V and 1 from J; bases not matched to a gene: 5.

The sample holds one count of this clone. V gene TRBV7-9 combines with J gene TRBJ2-1; possibly TRBD1 or TRBD2 for D (5 bases each). The CDR3 has 15 amino acids. V was clipped by 0 bases and J by 5 bases, with 11 bases between them. CDR1 is SEHNR and CDR2 is FQNEAQ in the germline V gene (reference sequence). The CDR3 spells CASSLAGTTNNEQFF. CDR3 coding DNA: TGTGCCAGCAGCTTAGCAGGGACGACTAACAATGAGCAGTTCTTC.

This rearrangement joins TRBV11-2 to TRBJ2-5, with 10 bases identical to TRBD2. V was clipped by 3 bases and J by 4 bases; unmatched bases: 8. Germline lookup yields CDR1 SGHAT and CDR2 FQNNGV. The CDR3 is 16 amino acids. The CDR3 DNA reads as TGTGCCAGCAGCTTCCTGTCTAGCGGGAGTTTAGAGACCCAGTACTTC. Residues: CASSFLSSGSLETQYF.

This clone showed up just a few times. Other nucleotide sequences from this sample produce the same CDR3. This chain joins TRBV7-9 and TRBJ1-1; D ambiguous. V was pared by 3 bases and J by 5 bases, with 4 bases between. CDR3 length equals 11 residues. CDR1 SEHNR and CDR2 FQNEAQ come from the germline V gene (reference sequence). This chain's CDR3 is CASSLGTEAFF. The CDR3 nucleotides are TGTGCCAGCAGCTTGGGTACTGAAGCTTTCTTT.